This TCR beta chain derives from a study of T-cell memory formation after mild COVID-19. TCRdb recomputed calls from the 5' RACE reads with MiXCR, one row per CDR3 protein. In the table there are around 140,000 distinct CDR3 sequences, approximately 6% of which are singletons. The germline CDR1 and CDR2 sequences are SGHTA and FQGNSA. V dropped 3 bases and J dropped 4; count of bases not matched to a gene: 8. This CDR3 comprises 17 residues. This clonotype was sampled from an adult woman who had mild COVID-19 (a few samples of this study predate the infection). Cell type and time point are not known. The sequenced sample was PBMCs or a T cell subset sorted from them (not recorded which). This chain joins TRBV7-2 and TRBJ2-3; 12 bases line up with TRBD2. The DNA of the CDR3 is TGTGCCAGCAGCTTTGGATCCCTAGCGGGGGGGCCAGATACGCAGTATTTT. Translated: CASSFGSLAGGPDTQYF.